This TCR beta chain was captured by sequencing in a study of blood T cell repertoires in COVID-19. Study-level information: The United States, Italy and Spain provided the acute and convalescent COVID-19 samples. The analysed material was cDNA or gDNA that came from T cells, B-cell-depleted T cells, or PBMCs.

Germline loops: CDR1 SNHLY, CDR2 FYNNEI. The V and J ends lost 7 bases and 6 bases respectively, with 18 bases between them. The CDR3 is made up of 14 amino acids. Per the study methods: For nucleated cells, counts were estimated from reference gene primer amplification. Sequencing used immunoSEQ multiplex PCR; TCRdb keeps in-frame clones, though not all of them. V and J calls and clone size come straight from that table; D and trimming were deduced from the DNA. The sample has roughly 200,000 clones, approximately 91% seen once; the top ten hold 6.7%. Sample: peripheral blood. The J gene is TRBJ1-2, the V gene TRBV2; D perhaps matches TRBD1 (6 bases). The clonotype comes from a man between 40 and 49 years old with acute or convalescent COVID-19. CDR3 amino acids: CASTLMHRVDGYTF. The CDR3 DNA follows: TGTGCCAGCACCCTGATGCACAGGGTCGATGGCTACACCTTC.